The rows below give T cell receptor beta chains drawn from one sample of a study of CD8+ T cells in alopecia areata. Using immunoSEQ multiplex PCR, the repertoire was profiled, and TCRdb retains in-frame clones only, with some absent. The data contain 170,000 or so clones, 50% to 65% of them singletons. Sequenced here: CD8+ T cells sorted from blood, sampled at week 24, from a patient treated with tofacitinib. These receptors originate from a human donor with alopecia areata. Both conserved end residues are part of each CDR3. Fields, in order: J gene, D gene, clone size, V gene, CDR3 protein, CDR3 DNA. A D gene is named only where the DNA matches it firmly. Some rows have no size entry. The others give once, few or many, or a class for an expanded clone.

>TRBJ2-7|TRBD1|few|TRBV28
CASSPLRRDRTSYEQYF
TGTGCCAGCAGCCCGTTGCGACGGGACAGGACATCCTACGAGCAGTACTTC
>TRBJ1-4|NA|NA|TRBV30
CAWSVGGGEKLFF
TGTGCCTGGAGCGTAGGGGGGGGTGAAAAACTGTTTTTT
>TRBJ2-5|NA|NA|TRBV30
CAWSVTETQYF
TGTGCCTGGAGTGTTACCGAGACCCAGTACTTC
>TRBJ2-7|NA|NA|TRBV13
CASSLGQNEQYF
TGTGCCAGCAGCCTAGGGCAAAACGAGCAGTACTTC
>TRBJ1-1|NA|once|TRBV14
CASSQELGDTEAFF
TGTGCCAGCAGCCAAGAATTGGGGGACACTGAAGCTTTCTTT
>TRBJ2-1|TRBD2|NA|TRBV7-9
CASSSTSGDEQFF
TGTGCCAGCAGCTCGACTAGCGGAGATGAGCAGTTCTTC
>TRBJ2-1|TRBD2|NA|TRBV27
CASSFRTSGNEQFF
TGTGCCAGCAGTTTCAGAACTAGCGGCAATGAGCAGTTCTTC
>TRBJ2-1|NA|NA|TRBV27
CASSLESSYNEQFF
TGTGCCAGCAGTTTAGAGAGCTCCTACAATGAGCAGTTCTTC
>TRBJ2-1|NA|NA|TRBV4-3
CASSQGVGGDEQFF
TGCGCCAGCAGCCAAGGGGTAGGGGGTGATGAGCAGTTCTTC
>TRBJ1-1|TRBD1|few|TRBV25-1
CASRQGYTEAFF
TGTGCCAGCAGACAGGGGTACACTGAAGCTTTCTTT
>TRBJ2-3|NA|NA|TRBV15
CATSRSRGNTQYF
TGTGCCACCAGCAGAAGTAGGGGAAATACGCAGTATTTT
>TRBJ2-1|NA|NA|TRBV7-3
CASSETGGDTYNEQFF
TGTGCCAGCAGCGAAACCGGGGGAGATACCTACAATGAGCAGTTCTTC
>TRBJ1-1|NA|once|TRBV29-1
CSTTGSRPGEAFF
TGCAGCACAACAGGGTCCAGGCCAGGGGAAGCTTTCTTT
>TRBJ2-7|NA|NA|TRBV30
CAWSPGAGSSYEQYF
TGTGCCTGGAGTCCCGGGGCGGGTTCCTCCTACGAGCAGTACTTC
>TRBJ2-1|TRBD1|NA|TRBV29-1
CSVDWTGAREQFF
TGCAGCGTTGACTGGACAGGGGCACGGGAGCAGTTCTTC
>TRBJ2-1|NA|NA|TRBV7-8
CASSLSYRVVNEQFF
TGTGCCAGCAGCCTCAGCTACAGGGTAGTCAATGAGCAGTTCTTC
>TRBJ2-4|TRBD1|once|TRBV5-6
CASSSGTGEHIQYF
TGTGCCAGCAGCTCGGGGACAGGGGAGCACATTCAGTACTTC
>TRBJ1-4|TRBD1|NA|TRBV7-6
CASSHEQGLGATNEKLFF
TGTGCCAGCAGCCACGAACAGGGGCTCGGGGCAACTAATGAAAAACTGTTTTTT
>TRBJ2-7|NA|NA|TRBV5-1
CASSPRSGDEQYF
TGCGCCAGCAGCCCACGGTCCGGCGACGAGCAGTACTTC
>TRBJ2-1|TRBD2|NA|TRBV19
CASKLAAGSYNEQFF
TGTGCCAGTAAACTAGCGGCGGGATCTTACAATGAGCAGTTCTTC
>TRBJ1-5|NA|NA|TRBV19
CASNASPGEGNQPQHF
TGTGCCAGTAACGCAAGCCCAGGGGAGGGCAATCAGCCCCAGCATTTT
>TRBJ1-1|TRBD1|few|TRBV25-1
CASRDRGQGAFF
TGTGCCAGCAGGGACAGGGGGCAGGGAGCTTTCTTT
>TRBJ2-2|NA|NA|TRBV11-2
CASGGLPGEWTGELFF
TGTGCCAGCGGGGGCCTACCGGGGGAATGGACCGGGGAGCTGTTTTTT
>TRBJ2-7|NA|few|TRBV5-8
CASSFLQARLESYEQYF
TGTGCCAGCAGCTTCTTACAGGCCCGCCTGGAGAGCTACGAGCAGTACTTC
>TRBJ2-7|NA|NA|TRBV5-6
CASSAAVSEQYF
TGTGCCAGCAGCGCGGCGGTAAGCGAGCAGTACTTC
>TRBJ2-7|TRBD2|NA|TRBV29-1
CSVVWEGTYEQYF
TGCAGCGTTGTTTGGGAGGGAACCTACGAGCAGTACTTC
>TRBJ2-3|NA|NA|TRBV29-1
CSVLRVSTDTQYF
TGCAGCGTCCTCAGGGTTAGCACAGATACGCAGTATTTT
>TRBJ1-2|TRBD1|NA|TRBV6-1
CASSTGRNGYTF
TGTGCCAGCTCGACAGGGAGGAATGGCTACACCTTC
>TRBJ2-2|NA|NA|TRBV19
CASSIRSGNELFF
TGTGCCAGTAGTATAAGGTCCGGGAATGAGCTGTTTTTT
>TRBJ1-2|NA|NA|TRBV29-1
CSVFGGGYDDYGYTF
TGCAGCGTTTTTGGAGGGGGGTATGATGACTATGGCTACACCTTC
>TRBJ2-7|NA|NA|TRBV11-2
CASSLGSGGAYEQYF
TGTGCCAGCAGCTTAGGTAGCGGAGGGGCGTACGAGCAGTACTTC
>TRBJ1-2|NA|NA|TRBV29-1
CSVEGLEVFGYTF
TGCAGCGTTGAAGGGCTTGAGGTTTTCGGCTACACCTTC
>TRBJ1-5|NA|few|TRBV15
CATSRQNQPQHF
TGTGCCACCAGCAGACAGAATCAGCCCCAGCATTTT
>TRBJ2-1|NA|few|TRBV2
CASTPDRADEQFF
TGTGCCAGCACCCCTGACAGAGCGGATGAGCAGTTCTTC
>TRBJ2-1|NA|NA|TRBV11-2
CASSLTRGNEQFF
TGTGCCAGCAGCCTGACTCGGGGCAATGAGCAGTTCTTC
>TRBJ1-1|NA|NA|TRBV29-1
CSVAVNTEAFF
TGCAGCGTTGCGGTGAACACTGAAGCTTTCTTT
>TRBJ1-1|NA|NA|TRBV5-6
CASTLGPMNTEAFF
TGTGCCAGCACCCTAGGACCTATGAACACTGAAGCTTTCTTT
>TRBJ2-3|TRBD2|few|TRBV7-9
CASSSLADTQYF
TGTGCCAGCAGCTCACTAGCGGATACGCAGTATTTT
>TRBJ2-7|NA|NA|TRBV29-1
CSVEDGDYEQYF
TGCAGCGTTGAAGATGGAGATTACGAGCAGTACTTC
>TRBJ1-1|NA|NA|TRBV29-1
CSVQGGRNTEAFF
TGCAGCGTCCAAGGGGGGAGGAACACTGAAGCTTTCTTT